This TCR beta chain was captured in a study of graft-versus-host responses after intestinal transplantation. Overall study: Tacrolimus and steroids were given for three to four years to all recipients after anti-thymocyte globulin induction. Broader study findings: The study associated peak circulating GvH clone levels with early post-transplant HvG declines. Allografts from individuals with graft-donor T cell macrochimerism displayed high graft-versus-host to host-versus-graft clonal ratios. GvH clones occurred in recipient marrow; some first appeared in ileum or blood.

Method: immunoSEQ multiplex PCR; TCRdb's copy keeps in-frame clones and lacks some. The sample shows tens of thousands of clones, 90% to 95% of them seen only once. In the case of this clone: Its target is not known.

The CDR3 runs to 14 residues. The V end was cut by 1 base, the J end by 5 bases, with 10 bases between. CDR1 and CDR2 from the germline V gene are SGHRS and YFSETQ. The gene calls are TRBV5-1 and TRBJ2-1; no clear D. The sample consisted of PBMCs, taken 16 days after intestinal transplant. The TCR originated in a human patient who received an intestinal transplant, so some T cells may come from the graft donor. CDR3 sequence reads: CASSLTARDNEQFF. The CDR3 DNA reads TGCGCCAGCAGCTTGACTGCCCGGGACAATGAGCAGTTCTTC.